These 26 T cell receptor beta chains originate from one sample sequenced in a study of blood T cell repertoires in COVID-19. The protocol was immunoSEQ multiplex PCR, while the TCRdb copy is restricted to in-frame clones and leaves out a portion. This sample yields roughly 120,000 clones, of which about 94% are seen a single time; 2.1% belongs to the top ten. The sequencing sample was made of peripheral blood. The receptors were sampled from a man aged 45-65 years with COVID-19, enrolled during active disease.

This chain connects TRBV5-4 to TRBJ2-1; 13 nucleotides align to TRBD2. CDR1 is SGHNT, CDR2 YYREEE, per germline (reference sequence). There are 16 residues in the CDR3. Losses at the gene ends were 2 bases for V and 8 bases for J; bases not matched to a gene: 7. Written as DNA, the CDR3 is TGTGCCAGCAGCTTTGGACTAGCGGGAGTCGAGCATGAGCAGTTCTTC. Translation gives CASSFGLAGVEHEQFF.

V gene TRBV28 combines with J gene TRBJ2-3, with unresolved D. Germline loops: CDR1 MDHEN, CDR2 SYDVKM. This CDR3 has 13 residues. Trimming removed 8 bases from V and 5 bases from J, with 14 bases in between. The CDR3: CASAFGPGDTQYF. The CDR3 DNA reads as TGTGCCAGCGCCTTCGGTCCAGGAGATACGCAGTATTTT.

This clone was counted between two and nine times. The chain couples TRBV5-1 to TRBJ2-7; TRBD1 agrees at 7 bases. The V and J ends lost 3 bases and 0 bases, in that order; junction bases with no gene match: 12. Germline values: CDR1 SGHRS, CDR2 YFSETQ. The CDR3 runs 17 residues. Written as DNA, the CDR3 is TGCGCCAGCAGCTCGACTACAGGGGCCCTAAGCTCCTACGAGCAGTACTTC. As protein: CASSSTTGALSSYEQYF.

The CDR3 sequence: CASSRTGLYEQYF. The CDR3 DNA reads TGTGCCAGCAGCCGGACAGGGCTCTACGAGCAGTACTTC. The chain has TRBV6-2 or TRBV6-3 and TRBJ2-7; 8 bases align to TRBD1. V lost 6 bases, J lost 3 bases, and 4 bases stayed unmatched. Germline V gene data show CDR1 as MNHEY and CDR2 as SVGEGT. CDR3 size: 13 residues.

The CDR3 DNA follows: TGTGCCAGCAGCTTAGCGACAGGCTACGAGCAGTACTTC. This sequence encodes CASSLATGYEQYF. The rearrangement joins TRBV11-3 to TRBJ2-7; tentative D call: TRBD1 (6 bases). The germline V gene has CDR1 SGHNT and CDR2 YENEEA. CDR3 length: 13 amino acids. The V gene lost 1 base and the J gene lost 3 bases, with 7 bases spanning the gap.

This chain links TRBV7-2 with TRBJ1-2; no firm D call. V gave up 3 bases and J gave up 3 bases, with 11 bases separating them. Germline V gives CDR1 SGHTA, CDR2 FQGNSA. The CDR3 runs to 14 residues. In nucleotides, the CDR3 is TGTGCCAGCAGCTTGGGCGGGCAGTACTATGGCTACACCTTC. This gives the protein CASSLGGQYYGYTF. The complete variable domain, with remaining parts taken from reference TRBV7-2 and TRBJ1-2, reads GAGVSQSPSNKVTEKGKDVELRCDPISGHTALYWYRQSLGQGLEFLIYFQGNSAPDKSGLPSDRFSAERTGGSVSTLTIQRTQQEDSAVYLCASSLGGQYYGYTFGSGTRLTVV.

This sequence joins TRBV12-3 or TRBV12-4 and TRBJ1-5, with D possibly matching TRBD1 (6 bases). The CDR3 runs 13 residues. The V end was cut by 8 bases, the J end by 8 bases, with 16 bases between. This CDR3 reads CASGSPGQKPQHF. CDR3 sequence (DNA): TGTGCCAGCGGATCCCCAGGACAGAAGCCCCAGCATTTT.

Here the CDR3 reads CASSPGTSGNTIYF. The CDR3 DNA is TGTGCCAGCTCACCGGGGACTTCTGGAAACACCATATATTTT. V and J are TRBV18 and TRBJ1-3; maybe TRBD1 (5 bases). Germline V gives CDR1 KGHSH, CDR2 LQKENI. The CDR3 extends over 14 amino acids. V lost 3 bases, J lost 1 base, and 7 bases lay in between. Variable domain in full (rest from reference TRBV18 and TRBJ1-3): NAGVMQNPRHLVRRRGQEARLRCSPMKGHSHVYWYRQLPEEGLKFMVYLQKENIIDESGMPKERFSAEFPKEGPSILRIQQVVRGDSAAYFCASSPGTSGNTIYFGEGSWLTVV.

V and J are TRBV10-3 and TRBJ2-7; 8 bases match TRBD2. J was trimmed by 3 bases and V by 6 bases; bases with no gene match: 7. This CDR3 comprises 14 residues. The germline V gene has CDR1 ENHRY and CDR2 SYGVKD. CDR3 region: CAIREAGESYEQYF. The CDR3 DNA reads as TGTGCCATCAGAGAAGCGGGAGAGAGCTACGAGCAGTACTTC.

In DNA form, the CDR3 reads TGCGCCAGCAGCCAAGACGATGCGGCGGCGCGAGAGACCCAGTACTTC. Translated, it gives CASSQDDAAARETQYF. The chain links TRBV4-1 to TRBJ2-5; the D is unclear. The V gene lost 0 bases and the J gene lost 4 bases, with 15 bases spanning the gap. This CDR3 spans 16 amino acids. Germline CDR1 is MGHRA and CDR2 is YSYEKL.

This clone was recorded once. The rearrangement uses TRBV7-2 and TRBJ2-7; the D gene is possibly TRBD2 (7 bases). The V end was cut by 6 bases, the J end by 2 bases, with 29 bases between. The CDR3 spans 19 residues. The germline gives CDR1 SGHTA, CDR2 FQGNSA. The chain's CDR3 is CASRPRGAGWGKGTYEQYF. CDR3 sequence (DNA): TGTGCCAGCAGACCCCGGGGGGCGGGCTGGGGAAAGGGGACCTACGAGCAGTACTTC.

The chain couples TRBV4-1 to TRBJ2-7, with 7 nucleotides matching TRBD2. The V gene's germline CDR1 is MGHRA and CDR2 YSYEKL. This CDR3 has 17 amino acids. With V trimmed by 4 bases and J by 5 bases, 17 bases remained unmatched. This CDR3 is CASSPSGVDRDQDEQYF. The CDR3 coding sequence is TGCGCCAGCAGCCCTAGCGGTGTGGACCGCGATCAGGACGAGCAGTACTTC.

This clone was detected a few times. In DNA form, the CDR3 reads TGTGCCAGCAGTGAAAGGAAGGTCCAGGGGAATCAGCCCCAGCATTTT. Translating gives CASSERKVQGNQPQHF. The chain combines TRBV6-1 with TRBJ1-5; TRBD1 might be the D (6 bases). V was trimmed by 2 bases and J by 4 bases, leaving 15 bases between them. The CDR3 length is 16 residues. CDR1 is MNHNS and CDR2 is SASEGT in the germline V gene.

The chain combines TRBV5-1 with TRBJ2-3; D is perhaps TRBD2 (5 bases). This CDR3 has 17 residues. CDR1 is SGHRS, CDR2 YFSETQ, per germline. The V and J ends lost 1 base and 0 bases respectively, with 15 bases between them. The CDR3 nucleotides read TGCGCCAGCAGCTTGTTCGGCGGGTCCCCTAGCACAGATACGCAGTATTTT. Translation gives CASSLFGGSPSTDTQYF.

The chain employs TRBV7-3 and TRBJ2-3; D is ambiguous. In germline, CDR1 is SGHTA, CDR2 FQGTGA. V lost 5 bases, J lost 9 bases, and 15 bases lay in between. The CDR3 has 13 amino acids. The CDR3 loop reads CASSPTPGATQYF. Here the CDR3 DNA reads TGTGCCAGCAGCCCGACCCCTGGAGCCACGCAGTATTTT.

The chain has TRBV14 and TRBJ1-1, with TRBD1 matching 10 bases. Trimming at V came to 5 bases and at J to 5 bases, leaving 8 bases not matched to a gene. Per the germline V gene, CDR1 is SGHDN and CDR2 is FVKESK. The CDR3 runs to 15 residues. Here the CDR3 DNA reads TGTGCCAGCAGCTTAAGGACAGGGGGAATGACTGAAGCTTTCTTT. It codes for CASSLRTGGMTEAFF.

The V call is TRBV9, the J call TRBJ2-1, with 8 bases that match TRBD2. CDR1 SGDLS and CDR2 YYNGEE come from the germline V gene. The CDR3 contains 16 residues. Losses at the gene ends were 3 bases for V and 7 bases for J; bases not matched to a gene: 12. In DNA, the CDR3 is TGTGCCAGCAGCGCATATCTACCGGGACTAGGAAATGAGCAGTTCTTC. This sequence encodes CASSAYLPGLGNEQFF.

In DNA form, the CDR3 reads TGTGCCAGCAGCTTCGACGTATATGGGCGCAATGAGCAGTTCTTC. This gives the protein CASSFDVYGRNEQFF. The chain combines TRBV27 with TRBJ2-1, with D unclear. Trimming took 6 bases from V and 6 from J, leaving 18 bases between them. The germline gives CDR1 MNHEY, CDR2 SMNVEV (reference sequence). The CDR3 is 15 amino acids.

CDR3: CASSPRWTSGTGEQYF. CDR3 nucleotides: TGTGCCAGCAGCCCGAGATGGACTAGCGGGACGGGCGAGCAGTACTTC. This chain joins TRBV7-2 and TRBJ2-7; TRBD2 matches at 12 bases. Germline V gene sequence: CDR1 SGHTA, CDR2 FQGNSA. After removal of 5 bases from V and 6 bases from J, the junction contained 11 bases not matched to a gene. The CDR3 spans 16 residues.

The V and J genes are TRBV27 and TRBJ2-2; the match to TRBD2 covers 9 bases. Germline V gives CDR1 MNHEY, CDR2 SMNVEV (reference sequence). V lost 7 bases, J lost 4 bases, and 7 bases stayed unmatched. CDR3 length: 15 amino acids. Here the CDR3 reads CASTLLAGSTGELFF. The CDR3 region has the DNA TGTGCCAGCACCCTACTAGCGGGCTCCACCGGGGAGCTGTTTTTT.

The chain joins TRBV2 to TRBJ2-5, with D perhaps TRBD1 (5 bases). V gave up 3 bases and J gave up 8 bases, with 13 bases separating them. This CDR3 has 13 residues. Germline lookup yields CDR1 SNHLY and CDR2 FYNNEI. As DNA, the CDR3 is TGTGCCAGCAGTGACCAGGGTACGGGTACCCAGTACTTC. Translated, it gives CASSDQGTGTQYF.

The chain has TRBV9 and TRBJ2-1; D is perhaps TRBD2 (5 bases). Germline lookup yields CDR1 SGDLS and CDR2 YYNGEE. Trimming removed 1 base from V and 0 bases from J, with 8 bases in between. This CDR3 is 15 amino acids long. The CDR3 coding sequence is TGTGCCAGCAGCGTACGCGGGTACTCCTACAATGAGCAGTTCTTC. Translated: CASSVRGYSYNEQFF.

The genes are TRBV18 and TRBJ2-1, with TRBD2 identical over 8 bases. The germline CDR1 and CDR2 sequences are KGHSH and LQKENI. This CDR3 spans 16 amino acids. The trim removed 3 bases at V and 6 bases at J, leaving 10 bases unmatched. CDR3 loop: CASSPLAGLVANEQFF. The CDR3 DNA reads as TGTGCCAGCTCACCTTTGGCGGGACTAGTGGCCAATGAGCAGTTCTTC.

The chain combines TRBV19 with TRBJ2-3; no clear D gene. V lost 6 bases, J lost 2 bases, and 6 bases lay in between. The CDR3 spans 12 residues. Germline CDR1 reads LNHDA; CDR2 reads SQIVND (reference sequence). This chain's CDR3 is CASSGYTDTQYF. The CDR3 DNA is TGTGCCAGTAGCGGGTACACAGATACGCAGTATTTT.

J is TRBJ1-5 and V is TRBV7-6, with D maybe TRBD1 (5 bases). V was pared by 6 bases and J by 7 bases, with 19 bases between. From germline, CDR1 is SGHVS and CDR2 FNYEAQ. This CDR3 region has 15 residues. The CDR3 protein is CASSLGARKGQPQHF. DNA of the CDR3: TGTGCCAGCAGTCTAGGGGCGCGGAAGGGACAGCCCCAGCATTTT. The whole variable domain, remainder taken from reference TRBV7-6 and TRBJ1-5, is GAGVSQSPRYKVTKRGQDVALRCDPISGHVSLYWYRQALGQGPEFLTYFNYEAQQDKSGLPNDRFSAERPEGSISTLTIQRTEQRDSAMYRCASSLGARKGQPQHFGDGTRLSIL.

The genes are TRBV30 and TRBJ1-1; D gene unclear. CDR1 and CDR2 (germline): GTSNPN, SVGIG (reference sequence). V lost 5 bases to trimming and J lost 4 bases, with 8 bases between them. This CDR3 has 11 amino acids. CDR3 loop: CAWAGVTEAFF. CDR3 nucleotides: TGTGCCTGGGCCGGAGTCACTGAAGCTTTCTTT. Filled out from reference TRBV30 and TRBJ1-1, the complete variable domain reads SQTIHQWPATLVQPVGSPLSLECTVEGTSNPNLYWYRQAAGRGLQLLFYSVGIGQISSEVPQNLSASRPQDRQFILSSKKLLLSDSGFYLCAWAGVTEAFFGQGTRLTVV.